This T cell receptor beta chain stems from a study of cytomegalovirus exposure and HLA in healthy donors (dated by TCRdb to about 2017). General notes on the study: An earlier analysis of about 560 of the donors reported about 280 Gb of sequence data and approximately 120 million unique TCR beta sequences obtained from about 179 million T cells. HLA typing included class I and class II loci at four-digit resolution. Donor age, sex, ethnicity and CMV serostatus were compiled alongside the repertoire data. To predict cytomegalovirus infection status, the study combined high-throughput TCR immunosequencing, statistical association of individual TCRs with disease status, and machine learning. The study profiled the T cell repertoires of about 720 subjects by immunosequencing and related them to cytomegalovirus serostatus. All discovery cohort repertoires had been generated on a single sequencing platform. Along with the approximately 700-subject first cohort, a separate validation cohort of some 130 different subjects was used. A later analysis re-analyzed previously published TCR beta repertoires from 660 or so donors and added high-resolution HLA genotyping to study TCR occurrence patterns. On average, about 200,000 unique TCR beta nucleotide sequences were sequenced per donor among about 400 genotyped donors of the cohort, with 15% to 20% of those sequences being non-productive. An earlier analysis of 500 to 650 of the donors applied high-throughput TCR beta sequencing to assess whether each TCR beta V gene segment acted as functional or pseudogenic. Typing coverage varied by locus: roughly 629-640 donors for A, B, C, DRB1 and DQB1; approximately 560 for DQA1; more than 600 for DPA1; roughly 470 for DPB1. In a later genetic analysis, genome-wide SNP genotypes for about 55% of the roughly 700 donors were used, and that subset was treated as a discovery cohort. In the later analysis, no new phenotypic data were used to find candidate immune exposures; instead, reliance was placed on TCR beta sequences and their occurrence across donors. About 300 gigabases of sequencing data and around 85 million unique TCR sequences made up an early release that covered nearly 650 HLA-typed donors. The study aimed to test whether signatures of past pathogen exposure could be identified by cataloging public T cell receptors. Among the roughly 390 genotyped donors, about 83% belonged to the genetic ancestry cluster associated with self-reported Caucasian donors. Because of strong linkage in the cohort, roughly 5 DR-DQ haplotypes were treated as single units for association and clustering. On the study overall, not on this receptor specifically: Three of the identified cytomegalovirus-associated TCR beta chains were confirmed in vitro to be specific for cytomegalovirus antigens. It was suggested by the authors that the approach could potentially be generalized to other disease states and immunological phenotypes. Because HLA typing was missing for some donors at each locus, association tests included only the typed subset. The study listed approximately 150 TCR beta chains as associated with cytomegalovirus. According to a later analysis, most CMV-associated TCR beta chains appeared to be HLA-restricted, and the HLA associations seemed to be driven largely by CMV exposure. Correlated functional status among segregating V segments might reflect linkage disequilibrium, but an unknown experimental factor could not be ruled out. A later analysis reported that several top co-occurrence clusters appeared linked to parvovirus B19, influenza, CMV and Epstein-Barr virus. A further reported finding was that TCR beta sequences accurately predicted the HLA-A and HLA-B alleles for most subjects in the first cohort. A later genetic analysis associated a missense DCLRE1C variant with V-gene and J-gene trimming of TCR beta chains, and an independent cohort replicated the association. The presence/absence analyses assumed that sequencing depth was roughly uniform across donors, and that assumption may not be true. Compared with the approximately 720-donor mean, donors in an Asian-associated ancestry cluster had fewer N-insertions in productive TCRs, according to a later genetic analysis. CMV serostatus was the only immune exposure information available for the cohort. Most TCR sequences were observed very rarely across donors, whereas some public TCRs were present in many individuals. The classifier was reported to diagnose cytomegalovirus status with high specificity and sensitivity in both the original and validation cohorts. In an earlier analysis of 587 of the donors, most TCR beta V segments were observed in productive rearrangements about 87% or about 30% of the time, broadly matching IMGT annotations. A later analysis found that HLA-associated TCR beta chains were more clonally expanded and had lower generation probabilities than equally common non-associated chains. The sequencing pipeline was judged likely to have produced a cluster of highly shared sequence variants as a technical artifact. Because counts were too low, 15 to 20 rarely observed V segments, including chromosome 9 orphons, were excluded from the earlier analysis of roughly 580 of the donors. According to a later analysis, TCR association rates differed among HLA loci, with DRB1 alleles showing the most associated TCRs and HLA-C alleles showing the fewest. At a false discovery rate of 0.05, a later analysis linked roughly 17,000 TCR beta sequences to specific HLA alleles. Strong co-occurrence of HLA alleles, especially DR and DQ, made assigning TCR associations to individual alleles difficult. In this cohort, only TCR beta chains were sequenced, and detectable features were limited by the absence of alpha or paired-chain data.

The method behind the library was the immunoSEQ multiplex PCR assay. The multiplex PCR relied on a mix of 60 forward primers for TCR Vbeta segments and 13 reverse primers for TCR Jbeta segments. Amplification of the CDR3 region of rearranged TCR beta genes was performed with a multiplex PCR assay on genomic DNA. Amplified TCR beta libraries were sequenced as 87-base-pair reads on the Illumina HiSeq System. Processing in the source paper ran as follows. A later analysis tallied 80 million to 95 million unique TCR beta chains across the 610 or so repertoires, and around 12 million of those chains were shared by two or more donors. Raw reads were error-corrected and collapsed into unique sequences by a nearest-neighbor algorithm in which closely related sequences were merged to remove PCR and sequencing errors. Alignment of CDR3 sequences to IMGT reference sequences was used to assign V, D and J gene segments. Each retained sequence needed at least a six-nucleotide match to both a V gene segment and a J gene segment. Rearrangements were classified as productive when the CDR3 lacked stop codons and remained in frame with V and J, and all other rearrangements were classified as non-productive. Following IMGT convention, CDR3 was defined as the stretch from the second conserved V-encoded cysteine to the conserved J-encoded phenylalanine. Sequences without an unambiguous match to a single V gene segment were excluded from the earlier analysis of 450 to 650 of the donors. In an earlier analysis of approximately 590 of the donors, a V segment was called functional when productive rearrangements were above 56.7%, and segregating when the standard deviation between donors exceeded 5%. A statistical classification framework was built for diagnosing cytomegalovirus status from the catalog of TCR beta chain sequences. V and J gene assignment, in a later analysis, came from comparing TCR nucleotide sequences with IMGT/GENE-DB human TR gene sequences. The TCRdist pipeline was used in a later analysis to assign CDR3 sequences and most-parsimonious VDJ recombination scenarios. In a later analysis, each TCR beta chain was defined by its CDR3 amino acid sequence together with its V-gene family, and reads without a unique V-gene family were excluded. As a way to deal with suspected cross-contamination and a sequencing artifact, a later analysis dropped 450 to 600 nucleotide sequences that were highly shared and had low generation probability. In a later analysis, a clonal expansion index for each public chain was calculated from normalized within-repertoire ranks of inferred template counts. In a later analysis, generation probabilities were computed with a VDJ recombination model fitted to out-of-frame rearrangements, and the resulting probabilities were checked against IGoR. In a later analysis, hypergeometric tests were used to score TCR-TCR, TCR-HLA and TCR-CMV co-occurrence, with a repertoire-size bias correction applied to TCR pairs. In a later analysis, false discovery rates were estimated by permuting HLA or CMV assignments 20 times. In a later analysis, co-occurring TCRs were grouped with DBSCAN, and TCRdist sequence similarity was added when clustering was performed within HLA-allele-positive subsets. Repertoires with fewer than 30,000 or more than 120,000 public chains were left out of co-occurrence clustering, as were about five repertoires with anomalous nucleotide sharing. TCRdb took this table from immuneACCESS and kept in-frame rearrangements with V and J called. Such tables lack part of the clones; where checked against another copy, unresolved V genes explain under half of the gap, and the rest is unexplained. The DNA gave D and trimming, while V, J and clone size come from that table. The sample yields some 140,000 clones; over 75% were counted once. Of the sample, around 5.2% is held by the ten largest clones.

The cohort comprised several hundred healthy bone marrow donors. At the time of sampling, all cohort members were nominally healthy, though unrecorded immune exposures were likely present. The donor was CMV seropositive and was included in the group of 290 or so seropositive cohort members. Every donor gave a peripheral blood sample, and the peripheral blood mononuclear cells from that sample were used for TCR beta sequencing. Genomic DNA extraction from the blood cell samples was performed with the Qiagen DNeasy Blood Extraction Kit. A note on this clone: The antigen it binds to is not known. No much larger clone is present one base from it, and per-base qualities are unavailable.

This TCR came from a middle-aged woman in good health and CMV-seropositive. The material sequenced was PBMCs.

The nucleotide sequence reads TGTGCCATCAGTGAGGCAGGGGGCAGGGAGACCCAGTACTTC. The translation is CAISEAGGRETQYF. The rearrangement joined TRBV10-3 to TRBJ2-5; 8 nucleotides in the junction match TRBD1. Trimming takes 2 bases off V and 5 bases off J; junction bases not matched to a gene: 4. From the cysteine up to the phenylalanine, the CDR3 has a length of 14 residues. Only CDR3 DNA remains: 42 bases, in frame from the first base. CDR1 is given as ENHRY and CDR2 as SYGVKD, both from the germline V gene.